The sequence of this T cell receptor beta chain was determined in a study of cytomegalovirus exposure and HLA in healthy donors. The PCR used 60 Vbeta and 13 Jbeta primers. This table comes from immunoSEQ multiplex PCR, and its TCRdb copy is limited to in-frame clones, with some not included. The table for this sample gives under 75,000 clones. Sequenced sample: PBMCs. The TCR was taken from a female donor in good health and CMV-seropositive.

The CDR3 is CASSTGGKSNQPQHF. CDR3 nucleotide sequence: TGTGCCAGCAGTACAGGGGGGAAGAGCAATCAGCCCCAGCATTTT. This sequence joins TRBV28 and TRBJ1-5, with 8 bases aligning to TRBD1. Germline CDR1 reads MDHEN; CDR2 reads SYDVKM. The junction had 4 bases not matched to a gene; V was cut back by 5 bases and J by 1 base. This CDR3 comprises 15 residues.